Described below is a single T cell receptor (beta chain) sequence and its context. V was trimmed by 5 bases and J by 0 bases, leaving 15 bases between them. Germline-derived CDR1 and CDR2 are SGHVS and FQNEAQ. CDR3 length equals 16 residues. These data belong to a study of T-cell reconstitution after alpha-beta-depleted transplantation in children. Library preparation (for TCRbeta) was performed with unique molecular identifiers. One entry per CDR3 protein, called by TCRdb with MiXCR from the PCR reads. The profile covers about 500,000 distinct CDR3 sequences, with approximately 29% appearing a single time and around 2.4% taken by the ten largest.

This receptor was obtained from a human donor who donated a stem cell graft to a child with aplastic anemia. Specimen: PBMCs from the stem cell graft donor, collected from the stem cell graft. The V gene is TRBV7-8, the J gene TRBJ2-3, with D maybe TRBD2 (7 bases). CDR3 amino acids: CASSPAGATSTDTQYF. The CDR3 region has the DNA TGTGCCAGCAGCCCCGCGGGGGCGACTAGCACAGATACGCAGTATTTT.